This note documents a single T cell receptor (beta chain) sequence. UMI labels and 5' RACE were used to prepare the TRB cDNA libraries. One entry per CDR3 protein, without DNA, is what TCRdb gives after re-calling the 5' RACE reads. The sample data list over 100,000 distinct CDR3 sequences. This CDR3 is built from 16 residues. This sample is drawn from a study of CXCR3-negative and CXCR3-positive naive CD8 T cells. The receptor was isolated from a human donor in good health. Some clones in this sample may be carry-over from other donors' samples. This rearrangement joins TRBV21-1 to TRBJ2-1. TRBV21-1 is a known pseudogene. Sequencing was carried out using naive CXCR3- CD8+ T cells from blood. Noted subset: CD45RO-CCR7+CD27+CD95- naive CD8+ T cells lacking CXCR3 (TNR3-). The CDR3 sequence: CASSKAPGRSYNEQFF.